A selection of T cell receptor beta chains follows, all from one sample in a study of OX40 agonist ivuxolimab in advanced cancers. The data were produced by immunoSEQ multiplex PCR, yet TCRdb's version contains in-frame clones alone and is incomplete. The sample consists of roughly 70,000 clones, 82% of them appearing once. The sample in question was CD4+ or CD8+ T cells sorted from blood, obtained in a trial of the OX40 agonist ivuxolimab. Receptor source: an adult with an advanced solid tumor such as melanoma, head and neck, liver or kidney cancer. The CDR3 runs from the conserved cysteine through the conserved F or W. Each record gives: J gene, V gene, D gene, CDR3 length, clone size, CDR3 protein, CDR3 DNA. A D gene is named only where the DNA matches it firmly. Clone size is not always given. Where it is, it says once, few, many or a class for expanded clones.

J: TRBJ1-2
V: TRBV6-5
D: NA
length: 14
size: once
CDR3: CASSYGSLGDGYTF
DNA: TGTGCCAGCAGTTACGGGTCGCTCGGGGATGGCTACACCTTC

J: TRBJ1-1
V: TRBV2
D: TRBD1
length: 16
size: NA
CDR3: CASSALLGQLNTEAFF
DNA: TGTGCCAGCAGTGCCTTACTGGGACAGTTAAACACTGAAGCTTTCTTT

J: TRBJ2-7
V: TRBV11-2
D: NA
length: 14
size: NA
CDR3: CASSLTRGAHEQYF
DNA: TGTGCCAGCAGCTTGACGAGGGGTGCCCACGAGCAGTACTTC

J: TRBJ2-1
V: TRBV28
D: TRBD2
length: 15
size: NA
CDR3: CASSLAGGSYNEQFF
DNA: TGTGCCAGCAGTTTAGCGGGAGGAAGCTACAATGAGCAGTTCTTC

J: TRBJ2-3
V: TRBV28
D: TRBD2
length: 12
size: NA
CDR3: CASSLLREEQYF
DNA: TGTGCCAGCAGTTTATTGCGGGAGGAGCAGTATTTT

J: TRBJ1-1
V: TRBV14
D: NA
length: 15
size: once
CDR3: CASSVFGGKNTEAFF
DNA: TGTGCCAGCAGCGTCTTCGGGGGTAAGAACACTGAAGCTTTCTTT

J: TRBJ1-2
V: TRBV28
D: TRBD1
length: 12
size: NA
CDR3: CASMVPTQGADF
DNA: TGTGCCAGCATGGTGCCCACACAGGGGGCGGACTTC

J: TRBJ2-2
V: TRBV12-1
D: NA
length: 18
size: many
CDR3: CASSLLLGLAGMTGELFF
DNA: TGTGCCAGCAGCCTCCTACTCGGACTAGCGGGGATGACCGGGGAGCTGTTTTTT

J: TRBJ1-1
V: TRBV6-5
D: NA
length: 13
size: NA
CDR3: CASSYSRNTEAFF
DNA: TGTGCCAGCAGTTACTCTAGGAACACTGAAGCTTTCTTT

J: TRBJ2-4
V: TRBV13
D: NA
length: 17
size: few
CDR3: CASSFGNKGRAKNIQYF
DNA: TGTGCCAGCAGCTTTGGCAACAAGGGCAGAGCCAAAAACATTCAGTACTTC

J: TRBJ2-2
V: TRBV2
D: NA
length: 13
size: NA
CDR3: CASRLLGTGELFF
DNA: TGTGCCAGCAGGCTTCTAGGCACCGGGGAGCTGTTTTTT

J: TRBJ1-2
V: TRBV14
D: NA
length: 15
size: NA
CDR3: CASSQGNRAFYGYTF
DNA: TGTGCCAGCAGCCAAGGCAACAGGGCCTTTTATGGCTACACCTTC

J: TRBJ1-4
V: TRBV18
D: NA
length: 14
size: NA
CDR3: CASSPGSFNEKLFF
DNA: TGTGCCAGCTCACCTGGGTCCTTTAATGAAAAACTGTTTTTT